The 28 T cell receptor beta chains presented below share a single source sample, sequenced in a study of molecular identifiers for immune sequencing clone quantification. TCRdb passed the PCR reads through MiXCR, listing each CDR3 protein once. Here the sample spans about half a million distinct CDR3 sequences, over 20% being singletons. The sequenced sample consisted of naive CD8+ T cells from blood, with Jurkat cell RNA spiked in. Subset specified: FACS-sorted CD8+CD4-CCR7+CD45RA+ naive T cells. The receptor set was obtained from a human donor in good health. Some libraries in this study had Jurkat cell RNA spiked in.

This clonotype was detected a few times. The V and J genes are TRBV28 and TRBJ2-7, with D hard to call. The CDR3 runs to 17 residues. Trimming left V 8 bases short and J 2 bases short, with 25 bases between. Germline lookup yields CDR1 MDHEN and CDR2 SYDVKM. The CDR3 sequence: CASCKTGFLRSPYEQYF. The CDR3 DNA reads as TGTGCCAGCTGCAAGACTGGCTTCCTCCGAAGCCCCTACGAGCAGTACTTC.

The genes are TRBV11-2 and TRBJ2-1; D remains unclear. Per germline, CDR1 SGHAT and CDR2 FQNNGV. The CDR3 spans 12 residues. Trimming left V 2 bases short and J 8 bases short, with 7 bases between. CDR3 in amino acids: CASSLLLDEQFF. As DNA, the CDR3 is TGTGCCAGCAGCTTACTACTGGATGAGCAGTTCTTC.

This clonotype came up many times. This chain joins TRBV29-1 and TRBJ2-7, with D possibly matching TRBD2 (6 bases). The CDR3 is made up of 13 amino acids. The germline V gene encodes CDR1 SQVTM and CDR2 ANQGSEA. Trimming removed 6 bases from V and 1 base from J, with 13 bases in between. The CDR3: CSVALGLSYEQYF. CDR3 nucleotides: TGCAGCGTCGCATTGGGACTGTCCTACGAGCAGTACTTC.

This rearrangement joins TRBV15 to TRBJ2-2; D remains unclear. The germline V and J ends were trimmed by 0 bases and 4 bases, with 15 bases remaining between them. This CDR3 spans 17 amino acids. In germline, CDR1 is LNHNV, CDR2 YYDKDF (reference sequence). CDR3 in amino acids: CATSRDPQVLLTGELFF. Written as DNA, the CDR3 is TGTGCCACCAGCAGAGATCCGCAGGTCCTTCTCACCGGGGAGCTGTTTTTT.

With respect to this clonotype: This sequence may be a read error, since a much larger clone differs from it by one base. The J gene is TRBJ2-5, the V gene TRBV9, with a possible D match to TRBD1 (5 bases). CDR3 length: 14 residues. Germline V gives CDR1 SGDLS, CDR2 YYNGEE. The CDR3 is CASSVGQYQEAQYF. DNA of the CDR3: TGTGCCAGCAGCGTAGGACAGTACCAAGAGGCCCAGTACTTC.

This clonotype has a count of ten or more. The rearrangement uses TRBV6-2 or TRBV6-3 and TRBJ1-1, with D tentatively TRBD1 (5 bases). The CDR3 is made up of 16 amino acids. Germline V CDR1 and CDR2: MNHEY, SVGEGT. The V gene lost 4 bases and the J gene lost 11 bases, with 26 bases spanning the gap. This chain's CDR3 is CASSSQGDEIWDIAFF. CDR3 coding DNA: TGTGCCAGCAGTTCGCAGGGAGATGAGATATGGGATATCGCTTTCTTT.

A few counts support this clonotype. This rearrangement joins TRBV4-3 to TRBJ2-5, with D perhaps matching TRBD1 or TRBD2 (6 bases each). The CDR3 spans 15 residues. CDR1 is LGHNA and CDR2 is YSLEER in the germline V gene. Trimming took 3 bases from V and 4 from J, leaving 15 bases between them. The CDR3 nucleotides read TGCGCCAGCAGCCAGACCAGGGGAGGAGGAGAGACCCAGTACTTC. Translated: CASSQTRGGGETQYF.

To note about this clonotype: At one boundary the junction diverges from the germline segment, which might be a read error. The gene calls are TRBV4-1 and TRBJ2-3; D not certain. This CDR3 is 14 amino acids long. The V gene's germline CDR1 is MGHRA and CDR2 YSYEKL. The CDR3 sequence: CASSPQVGGDAQYF. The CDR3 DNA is TGCGCCAGCAGCCCCCAGGTCGGCGGAGATGCGCAGTATTTT.

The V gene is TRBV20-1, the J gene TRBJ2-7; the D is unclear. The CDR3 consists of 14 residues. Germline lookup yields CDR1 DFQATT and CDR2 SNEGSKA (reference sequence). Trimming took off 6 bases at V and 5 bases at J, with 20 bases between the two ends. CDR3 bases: TGCAGTGCCGCCACTTCGCGCCGTGGTGACGAGCAGTACTTC. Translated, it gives CSAATSRRGDEQYF.

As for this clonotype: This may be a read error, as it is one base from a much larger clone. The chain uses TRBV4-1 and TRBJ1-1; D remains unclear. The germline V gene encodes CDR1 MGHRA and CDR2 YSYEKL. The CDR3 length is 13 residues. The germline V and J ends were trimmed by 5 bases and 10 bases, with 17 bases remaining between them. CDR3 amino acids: CASSGREAAGAFF. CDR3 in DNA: TGCGCCAGCAGCGGGCGGGAGGCAGCTGGAGCTTTCTTT.

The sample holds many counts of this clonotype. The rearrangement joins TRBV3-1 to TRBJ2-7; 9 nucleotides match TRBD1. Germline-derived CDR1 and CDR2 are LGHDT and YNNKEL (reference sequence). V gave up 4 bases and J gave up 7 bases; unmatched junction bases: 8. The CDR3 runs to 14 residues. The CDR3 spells CASSPSGTGREQYF. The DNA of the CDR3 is TGTGCCAGCAGCCCATCCGGGACAGGGAGGGAGCAGTACTTC.

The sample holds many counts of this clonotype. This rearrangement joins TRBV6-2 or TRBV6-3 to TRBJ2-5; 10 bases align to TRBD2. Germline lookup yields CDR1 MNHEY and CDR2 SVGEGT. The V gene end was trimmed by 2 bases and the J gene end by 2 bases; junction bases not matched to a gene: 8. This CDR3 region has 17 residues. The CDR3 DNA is TGTGCCAGCAGTTACACCGGACTAGCGGAGATTCAAGAGACCCAGTACTTC. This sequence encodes CASSYTGLAEIQETQYF.

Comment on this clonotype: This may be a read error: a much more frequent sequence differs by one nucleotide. The CDR3 reads CASSWAYEQFF. The DNA for the CDR3 is TGTGCCAGCAGTTGGGCCTACGAGCAGTTCTTC. This chain links TRBV28 with TRBJ2-7; D remains unclear. Gene TRBJ2-1 matches the end of the DNA better, so the J call may be wrong. CDR1 is MDHEN, CDR2 SYDVKM, per germline. The CDR3 extends over 11 amino acids.

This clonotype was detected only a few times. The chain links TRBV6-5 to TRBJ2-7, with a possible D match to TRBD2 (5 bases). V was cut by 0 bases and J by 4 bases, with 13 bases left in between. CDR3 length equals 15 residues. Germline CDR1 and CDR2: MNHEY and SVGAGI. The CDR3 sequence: CASSYSNGERYEQYF. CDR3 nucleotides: TGTGCCAGCAGTTACTCGAACGGGGAAAGATACGAGCAGTACTTC.

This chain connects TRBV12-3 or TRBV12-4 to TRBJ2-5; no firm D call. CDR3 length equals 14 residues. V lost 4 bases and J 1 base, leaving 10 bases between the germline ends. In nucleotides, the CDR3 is TGTGCCAGCAGTTCCCAGGCGACCCAAGAGACCCAGTACTTC. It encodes CASSSQATQETQYF.

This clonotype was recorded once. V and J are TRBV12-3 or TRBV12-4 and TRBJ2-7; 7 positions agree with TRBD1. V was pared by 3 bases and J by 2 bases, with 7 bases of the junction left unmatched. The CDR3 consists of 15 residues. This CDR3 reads CASSFVPGTAYEQYF. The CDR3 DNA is TGTGCCAGCAGTTTTGTCCCCGGGACAGCCTACGAGCAGTACTTC.

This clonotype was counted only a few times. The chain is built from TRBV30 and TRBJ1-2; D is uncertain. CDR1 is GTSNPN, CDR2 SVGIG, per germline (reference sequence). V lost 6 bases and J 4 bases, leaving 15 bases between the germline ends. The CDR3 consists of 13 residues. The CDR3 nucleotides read TGTGCCTGTGAGACATCAACTTCCTATGGCTACACCTTC. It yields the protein CACETSTSYGYTF. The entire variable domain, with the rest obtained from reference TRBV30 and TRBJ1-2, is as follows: SQTIHQWPATLVQPVGSPLSLECTVEGTSNPNLYWYRQAAGRGLQLLFYSVGIGQISSEVPQNLSASRPQDRQFILSSKKLLLSDSGFYLCACETSTSYGYTFGSGTRLTVV.

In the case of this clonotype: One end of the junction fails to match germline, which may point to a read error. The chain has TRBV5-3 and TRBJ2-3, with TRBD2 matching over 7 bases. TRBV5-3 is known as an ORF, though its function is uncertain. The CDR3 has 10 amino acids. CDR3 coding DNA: TGTGCCAGCAGCGGGGATACGCGGTATTTT. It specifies CASSGDTRYF.

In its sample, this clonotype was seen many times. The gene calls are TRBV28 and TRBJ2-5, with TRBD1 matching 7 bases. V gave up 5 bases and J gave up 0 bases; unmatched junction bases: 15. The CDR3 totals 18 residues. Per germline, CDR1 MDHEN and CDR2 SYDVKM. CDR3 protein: CASSPTAGTDVYQETQYF. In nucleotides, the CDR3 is TGTGCCAGCAGTCCAACGGCTGGGACAGACGTGTACCAAGAGACCCAGTACTTC. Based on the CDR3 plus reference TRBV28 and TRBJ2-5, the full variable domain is DVKVTQSSRYLVKRTGEKVFLECVQDMDHENMFWYRQDPGLGLRLIYFSYDVKMKEKGDIPEGYSVSREKKERFSLILESASTNQTSMYLCASSPTAGTDVYQETQYFGPGTRLLVL.

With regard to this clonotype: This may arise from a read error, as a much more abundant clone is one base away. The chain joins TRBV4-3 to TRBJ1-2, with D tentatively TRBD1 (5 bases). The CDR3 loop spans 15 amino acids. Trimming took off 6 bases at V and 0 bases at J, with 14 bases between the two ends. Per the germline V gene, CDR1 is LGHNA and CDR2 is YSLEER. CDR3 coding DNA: TGCGCCAGCAGTCCCGACAGTCTTTCTAACTATGGCTACACCTTC. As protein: CASSPDSLSNYGYTF.

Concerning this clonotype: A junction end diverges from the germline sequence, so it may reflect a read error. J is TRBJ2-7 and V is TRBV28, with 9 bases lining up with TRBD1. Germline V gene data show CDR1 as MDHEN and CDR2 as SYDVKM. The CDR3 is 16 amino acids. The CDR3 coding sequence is TGTGCCAGCAGTTTGAGTCCGGGACAGGGTAGGTCCGAGCAGCACTTC. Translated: CASSLSPGQGRSEQHF. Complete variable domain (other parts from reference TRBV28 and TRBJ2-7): DVKVTQSSRYLVKRTGEKVFLECVQDMDHENMFWYRQDPGLGLRLIYFSYDVKMKEKGDIPEGYSVSREKKERFSLILESASTNQTSMYLCASSLSPGQGRSEQHFGPGTRLTVT.

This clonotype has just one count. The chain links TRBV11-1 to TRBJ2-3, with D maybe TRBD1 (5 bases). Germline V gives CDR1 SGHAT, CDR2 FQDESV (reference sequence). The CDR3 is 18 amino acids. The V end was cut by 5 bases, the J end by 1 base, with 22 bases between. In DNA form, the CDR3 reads TGTGCCAGCAGCCAGGGCGGAGTCCCAGCAGTGGGCACAGATACGCAGTATTTT. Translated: CASSQGGVPAVGTDTQYF.

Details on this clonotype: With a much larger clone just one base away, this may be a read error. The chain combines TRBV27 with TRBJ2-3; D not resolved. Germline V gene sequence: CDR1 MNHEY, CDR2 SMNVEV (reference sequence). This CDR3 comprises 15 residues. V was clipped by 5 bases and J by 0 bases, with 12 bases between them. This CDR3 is CASSVTKSSTDTQYF. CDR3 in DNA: TGTGCCAGCAGTGTAACGAAATCTAGCACAGATACGCAGTATTTT.

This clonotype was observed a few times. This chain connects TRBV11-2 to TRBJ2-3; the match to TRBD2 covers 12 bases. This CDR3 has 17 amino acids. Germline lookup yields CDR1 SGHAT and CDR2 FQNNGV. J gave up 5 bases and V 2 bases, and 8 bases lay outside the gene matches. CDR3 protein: CASSLRLAGGEGDTQYF. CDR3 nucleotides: TGTGCCAGCAGCTTAAGGCTAGCGGGAGGGGAAGGAGATACGCAGTATTTT. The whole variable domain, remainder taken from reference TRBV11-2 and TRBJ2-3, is EAGVAQSPRYKIIEKRQSVAFWCNPISGHATLYWYQQILGQGPKLLIQFQNNGVVDDSQLPKDRFSAERLKGVDSTLKIQPAKLEDSAVYLCASSLRLAGGEGDTQYFGPGTRLTVL.

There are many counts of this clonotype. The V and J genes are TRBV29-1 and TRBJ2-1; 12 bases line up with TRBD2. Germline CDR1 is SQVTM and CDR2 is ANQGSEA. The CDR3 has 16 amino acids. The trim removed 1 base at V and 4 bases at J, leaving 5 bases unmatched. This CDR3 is CSVEGTSGIWYNEQFF. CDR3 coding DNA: TGCAGCGTTGAAGGGACTAGCGGGATATGGTACAATGAGCAGTTCTTC.

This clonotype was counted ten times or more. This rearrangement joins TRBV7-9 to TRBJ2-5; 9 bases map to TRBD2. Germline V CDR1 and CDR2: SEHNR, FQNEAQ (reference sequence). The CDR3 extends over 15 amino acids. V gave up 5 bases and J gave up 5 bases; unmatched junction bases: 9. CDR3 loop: CASSEGTSWGETQYF. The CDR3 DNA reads TGTGCCAGCAGCGAGGGGACTAGCTGGGGCGAGACCCAGTACTTC.

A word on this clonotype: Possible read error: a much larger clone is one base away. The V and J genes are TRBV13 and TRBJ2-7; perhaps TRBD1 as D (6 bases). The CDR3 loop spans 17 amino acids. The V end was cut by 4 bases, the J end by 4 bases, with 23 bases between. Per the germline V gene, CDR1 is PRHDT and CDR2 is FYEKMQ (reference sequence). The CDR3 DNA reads TGTGCCAGCAGCTCTATAGAAGGACAGTGGGGCCGGTACGAGCAGTACTTC. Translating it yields CASSSIEGQWGRYEQYF.

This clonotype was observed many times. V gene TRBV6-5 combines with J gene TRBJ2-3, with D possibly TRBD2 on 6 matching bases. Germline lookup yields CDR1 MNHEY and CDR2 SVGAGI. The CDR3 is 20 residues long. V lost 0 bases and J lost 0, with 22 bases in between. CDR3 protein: CASSYSIQDYHQPSTDTQYF. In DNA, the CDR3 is TGTGCCAGCAGTTACTCGATTCAGGACTACCATCAACCTAGCACAGATACGCAGTATTTT.